One sample yielded the 19 T cell receptor beta chains listed below, sequenced in a study of T cell changes during pregnancy in multiple sclerosis. Measured with immunoSEQ multiplex PCR; TCRdb has only the in-frame clones, and not every one. The table lists roughly 30,000 clones, roughly nine tenths of them singletons. The source material was CD8+ T cells from peripheral blood mononuclear cells, sampled in the first trimester of pregnancy. The receptors shown here come from a female donor with multiple sclerosis, enrolled in a pregnancy study.

The chain joins TRBV28 to TRBJ2-2; 8 bases agree with TRBD1. Trimming at V came to 3 bases and at J to 6 bases, leaving 12 bases not matched to a gene. Germline V gives CDR1 MDHEN, CDR2 SYDVKM. CDR3 length equals 17 residues. CDR3 amino acids: CASSLQVRGRGPGELFF. The CDR3 coding sequence is TGTGCCAGCAGTTTGCAGGTCCGGGGCAGGGGGCCCGGGGAGCTGTTTTTT. Variable domain in full (rest from reference TRBV28 and TRBJ2-2): DVKVTQSSRYLVKRTGEKVFLECVQDMDHENMFWYRQDPGLGLRLIYFSYDVKMKEKGDIPEGYSVSREKKERFSLILESASTNQTSMYLCASSLQVRGRGPGELFFGEGSRLTVL.

The V and J genes are TRBV7-2 and TRBJ2-3; D is possibly TRBD1 (5 bases). This CDR3 region has 17 residues. Germline V gene data show CDR1 as SGHTA and CDR2 as FQGNSA. Trimming took 5 bases from V and 4 from J, leaving 22 bases between them. CDR3 DNA: TGTGCCAGCAGCGGAAATCGGTATAGGGGTGATGCAGATACGCAGTATTTT. It yields the protein CASSGNRYRGDADTQYF.

The gene calls are TRBV28 and TRBJ1-5; D gene uncertain. V was shortened by 7 bases and J by 4 bases, with 14 bases between the two germline ends. There are 14 residues in the CDR3. Germline V lookup: CDR1 MDHEN, CDR2 SYDVKM. The CDR3 nucleotides read TGTGCCAGCACCCTCCGACAAGCTAATCAGCCCCAGCATTTT. It is translated as CASTLRQANQPQHF.

The chain joins TRBV4-1 to TRBJ2-7; unclear D gene. The V gene lost 1 base and the J gene lost 3 bases, with 7 bases spanning the gap. This CDR3 is built from 13 residues. Germline CDR1 and CDR2: MGHRA and YSYEKL. The CDR3 spells CASSQGASYEQYF. The CDR3 DNA reads TGCGCCAGCAGCCAAGGGGCCAGCTACGAGCAGTACTTC.

The genes are TRBV25-1 and TRBJ1-2; no reliable D call. Trimming cost V 3 bases and J 6 bases, with 11 bases left between them. This CDR3 spans 13 amino acids. The germline CDR1 and CDR2 sequences are MGHDK and SYGVNS. Here the CDR3 DNA reads TGTGCCAGCAGTGAGGGCAGGCTTCATGGCTACACCTTC. Amino acids: CASSEGRLHGYTF.

The chain uses TRBV29-1 and TRBJ1-2; D not certain. The germline V gene has CDR1 SQVTM and CDR2 ANQGSEA. Deletions cut 3 bases from V and 2 bases from J, with 10 bases between. CDR3 size: 13 residues. The CDR3 sequence is CSVDGELNYGYTF. The CDR3 nucleotides are TGCAGCGTTGACGGGGAGCTAAACTATGGCTACACCTTC.

The rearrangement joins TRBV29-1 to TRBJ1-2, with D unresolved. The V and J ends lost 4 bases and 4 bases respectively, with 10 bases between them. The CDR3 has 12 amino acids. Per germline, CDR1 SQVTM and CDR2 ANQGSEA. CDR3: CSVVIQLYGYTF. DNA for the CDR3: TGCAGCGTTGTGATACAGCTCTATGGCTACACCTTC.

The rearrangement joins TRBV5-1 to TRBJ2-3; 9 nucleotides align to TRBD2. After removal of 7 bases from V and 1 base from J, the junction contained 4 bases not matched to a gene. The CDR3 has 14 residues. Germline CDR1 and CDR2: SGHRS and YFSETQ. As DNA, the CDR3 is TGCGCCAGCCTAGCGGGATATGGCACAGATACGCAGTATTTT. Its protein is CASLAGYGTDTQYF.

V is TRBV18 and J is TRBJ2-1; 9 nucleotides align to TRBD1. The CDR3 is 16 amino acids. Germline V CDR1 and CDR2: KGHSH, LQKENI. V was pared by 0 bases and J by 7 bases, with 7 bases of the junction left unmatched. CDR3 residues: CASSPPTGGLRNEQFF. The CDR3 nucleotides are TGTGCCAGCTCACCACCAACAGGGGGCTTGAGGAATGAGCAGTTCTTC.

The DNA of the CDR3 is TGCGCCAACAACCCGTCCACCGGGGAGCTGTTTTTT. As protein: CANNPSTGELFF. The chain combines TRBV5-1 with TRBJ2-2; no definite D call. CDR3 length: 12 amino acids. Germline V gene data show CDR1 as SGHRS and CDR2 as YFSETQ. The V and J ends lost 9 bases and 4 bases respectively, with 10 bases between them.

The chain employs TRBV30 and TRBJ1-3, with D possibly being TRBD1 (6 bases). The CDR3 extends over 16 amino acids. Germline V gives CDR1 GTSNPN, CDR2 SVGIG (reference sequence). The ends were cut back, 0 bases at V and 4 bases at J, with 16 bases in the middle. As DNA, the CDR3 is TGTGCCTGGAGTGTATTCCAGGGGCGAGCCGGAAACACCATATATTTT. It yields the protein CAWSVFQGRAGNTIYF.

This chain links TRBV6-5 with TRBJ1-5; the D gene is possibly TRBD1 (5 bases). This CDR3 spans 14 amino acids. CDR1 is MNHEY, CDR2 SVGAGI, per germline. Trimming removed 2 bases from V and 6 bases from J, with 11 bases in between. In DNA, the CDR3 is TGTGCCAGCAGTTACGCAGGGAATGGTCAGCCCCAGCATTTT. It is translated as CASSYAGNGQPQHF.

V and J are TRBV30 and TRBJ2-3; 8 nucleotides agree with TRBD2. The V gene's germline CDR1 is GTSNPN and CDR2 SVGIG (reference sequence). V shed 5 bases, J shed 1 base, and the junction held 2 bases outside the gene matches. The CDR3 extends over 13 amino acids. CDR3 loop: CAWAGGGTDTQYF. For the CDR3, the DNA is TGTGCCTGGGCGGGAGGTGGCACAGATACGCAGTATTTT.

This chain links TRBV5-6 with TRBJ2-2, with a tentative D call TRBD2 (5 bases). This CDR3 region has 12 residues. Germline CDR1 is SGHDT and CDR2 is YYEEEE. The V and J ends lost 5 bases and 7 bases respectively, with 9 bases between them. This CDR3 reads CASRRGGGELFF. The CDR3 region has the DNA TGTGCCAGCAGGAGAGGAGGCGGGGAGCTGTTTTTT.

The V call is TRBV2, the J call TRBJ2-1; 9 bases line up with TRBD1. V shed 9 bases, J shed 2 bases, and the junction held 14 bases outside the gene matches. The germline CDR1 and CDR2 sequences are SNHLY and FYNNEI. This CDR3 is built from 17 residues. The CDR3 region is CARARGQGKYPYNEQFF. The CDR3 nucleotides are TGTGCCAGGGCCCGGGGACAGGGCAAATATCCCTACAATGAGCAGTTCTTC.

J is TRBJ2-1 and V is TRBV4-1, with D perhaps TRBD1 (5 bases). The CDR3 runs to 14 residues. Trimming left V 1 base short and J 4 bases short, with 8 bases between. Germline assignment: CDR1 MGHRA and CDR2 YSYEKL. CDR3 in amino acids: CASSQGGSYNEQFF. In nucleotides, the CDR3 is TGCGCCAGCAGCCAAGGGGGCAGTTACAATGAGCAGTTCTTC.

This clone was observed once. The chain couples TRBV6-1 to TRBJ2-7; tentative D call: TRBD2 (5 bases). The germline V gene has CDR1 MNHNS and CDR2 SASEGT. CDR3 length equals 15 residues. The V gene lost 4 bases and the J gene lost 0 bases, with 13 bases spanning the gap. CDR3 coding DNA: TGTGCCAGCAGTGCCGGACTTTTTAGCTCCTACGAGCAGTACTTC. Its translation is CASSAGLFSSYEQYF.

The V gene is TRBV29-1, the J gene TRBJ2-5; TRBD2 matches 14 bases. Germline CDR1 is SQVTM and CDR2 is ANQGSEA. The CDR3 consists of 15 residues. The trim removed 7 bases at V and 5 bases at J, leaving 9 bases unmatched. The CDR3: CSGMTSGRVGETQYF. The CDR3 region has the DNA TGCAGCGGGATGACTAGCGGGAGGGTAGGGGAGACCCAGTACTTC.

In DNA, the CDR3 is TGTGCCATCAGTGAGTCGAACGGGGACAATGAGCAGTTCTTC. It codes for CAISESNGDNEQFF. The chain uses TRBV10-3 and TRBJ2-1; possibly TRBD2 for D (5 bases). V gave up 0 bases and J gave up 5 bases, with 8 bases separating them. The CDR3 contains 14 residues. Germline-derived CDR1 and CDR2 are ENHRY and SYGVKD.